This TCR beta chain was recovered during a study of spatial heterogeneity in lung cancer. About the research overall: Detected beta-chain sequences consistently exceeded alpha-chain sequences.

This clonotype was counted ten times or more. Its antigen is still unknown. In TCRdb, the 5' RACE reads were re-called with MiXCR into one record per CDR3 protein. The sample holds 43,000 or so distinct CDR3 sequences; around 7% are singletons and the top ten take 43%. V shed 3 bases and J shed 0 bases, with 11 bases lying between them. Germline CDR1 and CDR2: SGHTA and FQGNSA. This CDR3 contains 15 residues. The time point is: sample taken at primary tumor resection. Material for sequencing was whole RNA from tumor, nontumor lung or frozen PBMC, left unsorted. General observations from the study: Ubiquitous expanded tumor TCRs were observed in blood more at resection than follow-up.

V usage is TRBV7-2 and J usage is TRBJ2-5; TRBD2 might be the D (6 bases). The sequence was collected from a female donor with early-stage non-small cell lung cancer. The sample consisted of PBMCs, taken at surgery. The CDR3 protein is CASSLRGSYQETQYF. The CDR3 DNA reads TGTGCCAGCAGCTTGCGGGGCTCGTACCAAGAGACCCAGTACTTC.